The subject of this entry is one T cell receptor beta chain. Its specificity is unknown. The sequenced fragment ends 3 residues before the CDR3 boundary, so the rest is inferred from the germline J gene. The data belong to a study of Tregs in tolerant kidney transplant recipients. Turning to the study itself: Recipients received nonmyeloablative bone marrow transplants from related graft donors, with transient mixed chimerism.

Whole-study results and caveats: Biological reproducibility was not directly addressed in this study. The small number of patients limits these findings pending further validation.

Sequenced by immunoSEQ multiplex PCR; TCRdb stores in-frame clones only, minus some. The sample data list under 35,000 clones. V trimming: 7 bases; J trimming: 6 bases; junction bases outside the gene matches: 10. There are 15 residues in the CDR3. CDR1 and CDR2 from the germline V gene are SGHTA and FQGNSA. CD4+CD25+CD127- Tregs, CD4+CD25- non-Tregs, CD4 and CD8 cells were sorted. Here the sequenced sample was CD8+ T cells from blood, taken before the transplant. The receptor was isolated from a human donor who received a combined kidney and bone marrow transplant. V usage is TRBV7-2 and J usage is TRBJ2-7, with 12 bases lining up with TRBD2. The CDR3 bases that were read are TGTGCCAGCACCCTACTACTAGCGGGAGGTGGCGAG. Translation: CASTLLLAGGGE. The CDR3 in its entirety is CASTLLLAGGGEQYF. The full variable domain, in which reference TRBV7-2 and TRBJ2-7 provide the parts outside the CDR3, is GAGVSQSPSNKVTEKGKDVELRCDPISGHTALYWYRQSLGQGLEFLIYFQGNSAPDKSGLPSDRFSAERTGGSVSTLTIQRTQQEDSAVYLCASTLLLAGGGEQYFGPGTRLTVT.